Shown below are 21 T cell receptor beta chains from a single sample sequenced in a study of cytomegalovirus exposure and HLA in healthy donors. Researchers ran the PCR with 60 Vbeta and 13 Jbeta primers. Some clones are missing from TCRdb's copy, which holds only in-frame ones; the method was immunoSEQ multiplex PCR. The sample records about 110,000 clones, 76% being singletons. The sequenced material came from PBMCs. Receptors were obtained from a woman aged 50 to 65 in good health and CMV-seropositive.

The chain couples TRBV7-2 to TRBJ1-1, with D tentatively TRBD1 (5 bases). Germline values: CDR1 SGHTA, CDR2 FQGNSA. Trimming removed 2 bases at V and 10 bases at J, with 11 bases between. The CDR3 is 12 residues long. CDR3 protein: CASSLRAGGAFF. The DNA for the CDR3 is TGTGCCAGCAGCTTAAGGGCGGGGGGAGCTTTCTTT.

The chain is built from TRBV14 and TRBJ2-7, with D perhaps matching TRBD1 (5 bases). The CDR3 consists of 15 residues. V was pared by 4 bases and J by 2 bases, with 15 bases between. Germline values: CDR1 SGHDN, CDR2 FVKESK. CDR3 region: CASSLGAVGPYEQYF. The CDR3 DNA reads TGTGCCAGCAGCCTAGGGGCAGTCGGGCCCTACGAGCAGTACTTC.

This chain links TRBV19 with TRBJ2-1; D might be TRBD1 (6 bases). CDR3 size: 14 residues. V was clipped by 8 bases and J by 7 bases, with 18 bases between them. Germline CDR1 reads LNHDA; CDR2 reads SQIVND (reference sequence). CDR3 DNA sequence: TGTGCCAGTCGGACAGTCGGATCCAATAATGAGCAGTTCTTC. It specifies CASRTVGSNNEQFF.

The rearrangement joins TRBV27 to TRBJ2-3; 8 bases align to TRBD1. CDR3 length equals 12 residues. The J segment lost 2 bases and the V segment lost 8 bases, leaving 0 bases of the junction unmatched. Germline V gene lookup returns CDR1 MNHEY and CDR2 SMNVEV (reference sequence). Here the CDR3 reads CASQGATDTQYF. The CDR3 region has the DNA TGTGCCAGCCAGGGGGCCACAGATACGCAGTATTTT.

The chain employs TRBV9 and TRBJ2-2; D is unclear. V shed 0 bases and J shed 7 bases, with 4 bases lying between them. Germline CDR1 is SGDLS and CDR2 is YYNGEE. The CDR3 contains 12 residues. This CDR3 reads CASSVVGGELFF. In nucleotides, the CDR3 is TGTGCCAGCAGCGTAGTCGGCGGGGAGCTGTTTTTT.

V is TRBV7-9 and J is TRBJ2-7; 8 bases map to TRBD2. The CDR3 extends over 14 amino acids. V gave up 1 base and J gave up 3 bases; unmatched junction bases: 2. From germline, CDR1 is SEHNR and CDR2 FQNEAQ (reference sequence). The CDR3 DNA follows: TGTGCCAGCAGCTTAGAGCGGGGGCTCTACGAGCAGTACTTC. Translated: CASSLERGLYEQYF.

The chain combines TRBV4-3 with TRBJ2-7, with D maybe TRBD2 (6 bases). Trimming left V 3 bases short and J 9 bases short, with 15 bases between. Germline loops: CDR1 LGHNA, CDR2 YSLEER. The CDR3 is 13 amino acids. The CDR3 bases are TGCGCCAGCAGCCAGGGCCTGACGGAGGGGCAGTACTTC. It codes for CASSQGLTEGQYF.

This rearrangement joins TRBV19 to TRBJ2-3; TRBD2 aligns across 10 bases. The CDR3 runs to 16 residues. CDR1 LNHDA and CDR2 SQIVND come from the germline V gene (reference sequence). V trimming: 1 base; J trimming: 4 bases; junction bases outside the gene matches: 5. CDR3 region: CASSIGGTSDPDTQYF. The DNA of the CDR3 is TGTGCCAGTAGTATAGGGGGGACTAGCGACCCAGATACGCAGTATTTT.

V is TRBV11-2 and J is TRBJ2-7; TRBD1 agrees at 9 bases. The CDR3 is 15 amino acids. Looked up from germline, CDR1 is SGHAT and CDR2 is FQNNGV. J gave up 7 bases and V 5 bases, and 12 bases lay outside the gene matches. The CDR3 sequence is CASSLSWTGAGEQYF. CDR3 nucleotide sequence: TGTGCCAGCAGCCTATCATGGACAGGGGCGGGGGAGCAGTACTTC.

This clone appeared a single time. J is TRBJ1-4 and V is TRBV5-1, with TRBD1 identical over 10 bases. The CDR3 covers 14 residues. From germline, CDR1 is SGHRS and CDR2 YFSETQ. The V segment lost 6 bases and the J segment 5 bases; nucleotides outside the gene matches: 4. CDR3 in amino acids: CASTLGQGNEKLFF. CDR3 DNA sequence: TGCGCCAGCACTTTGGGACAGGGGAATGAAAAACTGTTTTTT.

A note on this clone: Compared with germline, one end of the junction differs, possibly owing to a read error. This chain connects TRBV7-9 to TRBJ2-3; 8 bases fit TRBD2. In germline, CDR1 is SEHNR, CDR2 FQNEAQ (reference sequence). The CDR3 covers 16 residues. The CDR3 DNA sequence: TGTTCCAGCAGCTTAGTTTCCGGGAGGGCCACAGATACGCAGTATTTT. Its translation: CSSSLVSGRATDTQYF.

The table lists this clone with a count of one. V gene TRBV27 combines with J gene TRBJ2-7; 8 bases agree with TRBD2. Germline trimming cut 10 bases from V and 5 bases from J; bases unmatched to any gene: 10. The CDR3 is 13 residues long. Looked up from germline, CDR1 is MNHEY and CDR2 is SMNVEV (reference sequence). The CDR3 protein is CAIRASGLNEQYF. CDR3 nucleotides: TGTGCCATCCGGGCTAGCGGGTTAAACGAGCAGTACTTC.

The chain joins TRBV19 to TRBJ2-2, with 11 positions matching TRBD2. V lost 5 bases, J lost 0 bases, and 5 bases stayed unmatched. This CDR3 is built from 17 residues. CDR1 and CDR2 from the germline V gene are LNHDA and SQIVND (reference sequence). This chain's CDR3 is CASSSEGLAANTGELFF. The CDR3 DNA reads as TGTGCCAGTAGTTCGGAGGGACTAGCGGCGAACACCGGGGAGCTGTTTTTT.

CDR3 region: CAISESTRRGTGELFF. The CDR3 DNA is TGTGCCATCAGTGAGTCGACTAGAAGGGGCACCGGGGAGCTGTTTTTT. The chain employs TRBV10-3 and TRBJ2-2; tentatively, D is TRBD2 (6 bases). Germline V gene data show CDR1 as ENHRY and CDR2 as SYGVKD. Trimming cost V 0 bases and J 4 bases, with 12 bases left between them. CDR3 length equals 16 residues.

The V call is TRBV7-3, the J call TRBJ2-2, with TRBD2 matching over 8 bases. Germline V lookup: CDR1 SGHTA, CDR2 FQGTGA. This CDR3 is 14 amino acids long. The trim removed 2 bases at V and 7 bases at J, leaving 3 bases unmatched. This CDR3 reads CASSLERGLGELFF. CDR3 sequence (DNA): TGTGCCAGCAGCTTAGAGCGGGGGCTCGGGGAGCTGTTTTTT.

The CDR3 nucleotides read TGCAGCGTCTTCCCGTCCGGGAGTAATGAAAAACTGTTTTTT. Protein: CSVFPSGSNEKLFF. This chain connects TRBV29-1 to TRBJ1-4; D uncertain. V lost 6 bases, J lost 4 bases, and 15 bases lay in between. CDR3 size: 14 residues. Germline V lookup: CDR1 SQVTM, CDR2 ANQGSEA.

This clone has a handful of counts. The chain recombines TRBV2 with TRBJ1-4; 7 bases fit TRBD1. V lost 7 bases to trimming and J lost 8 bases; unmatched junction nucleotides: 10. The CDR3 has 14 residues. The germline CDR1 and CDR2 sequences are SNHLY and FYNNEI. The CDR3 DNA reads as TGTGCCAGCATGAAAGACAGGGCCGGCGAAAAACTGTTTTTT. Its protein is CASMKDRAGEKLFF.

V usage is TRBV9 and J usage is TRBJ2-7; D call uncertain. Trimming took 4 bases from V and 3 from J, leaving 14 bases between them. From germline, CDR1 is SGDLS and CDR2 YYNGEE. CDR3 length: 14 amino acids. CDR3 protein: CASSSEELFYEQYF. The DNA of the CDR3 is TGTGCCAGCAGCTCCGAGGAACTCTTCTACGAGCAGTACTTC. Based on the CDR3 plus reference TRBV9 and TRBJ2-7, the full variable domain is DSGVTQTPKHLITATGQRVTLRCSPRSGDLSVYWYQQSLDQGLQFLIQYYNGEERAKGNILERFSAQQFPDLHSELNLSSLELGDSALYFCASSSEELFYEQYFGPGTRLTVT.

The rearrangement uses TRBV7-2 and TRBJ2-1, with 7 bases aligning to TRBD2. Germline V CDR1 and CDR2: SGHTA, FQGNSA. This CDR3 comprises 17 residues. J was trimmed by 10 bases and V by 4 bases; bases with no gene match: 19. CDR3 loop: CASSSHPSSFGTKEQFF. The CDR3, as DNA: TGTGCCAGCAGCTCTCACCCGTCTAGCTTCGGGACTAAGGAGCAGTTCTTC.

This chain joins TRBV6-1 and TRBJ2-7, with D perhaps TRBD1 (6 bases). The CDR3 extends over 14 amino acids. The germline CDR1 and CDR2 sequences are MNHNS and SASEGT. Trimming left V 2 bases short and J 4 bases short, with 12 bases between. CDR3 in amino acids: CASSEPGTMYEQYF. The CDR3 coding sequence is TGTGCCAGCAGTGAACCGGGGACAATGTACGAGCAGTACTTC.

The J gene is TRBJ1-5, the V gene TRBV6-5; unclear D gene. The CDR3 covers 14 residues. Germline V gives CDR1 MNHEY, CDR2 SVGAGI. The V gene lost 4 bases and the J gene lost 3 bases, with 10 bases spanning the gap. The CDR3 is CASSSHGDNQPQHF. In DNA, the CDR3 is TGTGCCAGCAGTTCCCACGGGGACAATCAGCCCCAGCATTTT.